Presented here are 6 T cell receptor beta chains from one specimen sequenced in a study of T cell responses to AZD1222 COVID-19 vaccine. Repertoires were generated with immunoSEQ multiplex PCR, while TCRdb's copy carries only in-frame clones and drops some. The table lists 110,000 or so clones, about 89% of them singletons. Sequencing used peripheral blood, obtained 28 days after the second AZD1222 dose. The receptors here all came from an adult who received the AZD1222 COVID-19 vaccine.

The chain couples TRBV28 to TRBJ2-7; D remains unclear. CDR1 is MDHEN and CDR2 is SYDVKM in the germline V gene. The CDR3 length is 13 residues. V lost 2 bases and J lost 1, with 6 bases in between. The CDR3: CASSLVASYEQYF. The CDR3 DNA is TGTGCCAGCAGTTTAGTGGCGTCCTACGAGCAGTACTTC.

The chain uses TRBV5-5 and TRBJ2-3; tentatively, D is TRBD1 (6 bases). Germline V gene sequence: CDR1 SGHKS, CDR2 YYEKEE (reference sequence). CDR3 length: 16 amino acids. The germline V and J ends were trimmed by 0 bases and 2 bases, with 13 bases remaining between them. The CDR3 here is CASSLGTAPYTDTQYF. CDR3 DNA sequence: TGTGCCAGCAGCTTGGGGACAGCTCCTTACACAGATACGCAGTATTTT.

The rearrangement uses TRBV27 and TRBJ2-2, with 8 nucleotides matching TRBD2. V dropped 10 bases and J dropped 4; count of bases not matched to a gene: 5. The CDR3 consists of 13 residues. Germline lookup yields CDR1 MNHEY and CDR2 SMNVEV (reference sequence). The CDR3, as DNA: TGTGCCACCCAGCGGGGGACCACCGGGGAGCTGTTTTTT. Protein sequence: CATQRGTTGELFF.

Written as DNA, the CDR3 is TGTGCCAGCAATCCGGGGCGGCCGTCTAATCAGCCCCAGCATTTT. It specifies CASNPGRPSNQPQHF. This rearrangement joins TRBV28 to TRBJ1-5; possible D gene TRBD1, 5 bases. V dropped 7 bases and J dropped 4 bases, with 17 bases sitting between them. There are 15 residues in the CDR3. Germline CDR1 reads MDHEN; CDR2 reads SYDVKM. The whole variable domain, remainder taken from reference TRBV28 and TRBJ1-5, is DVKVTQSSRYLVKRTGEKVFLECVQDMDHENMFWYRQDPGLGLRLIYFSYDVKMKEKGDIPEGYSVSREKKERFSLILESASTNQTSMYLCASNPGRPSNQPQHFGDGTRLSIL.

The CDR3: CASSVEEEGTEQYF. The CDR3 DNA sequence: TGTGCCAGCAGCGTAGAGGAGGAGGGTACCGAGCAGTACTTC. J is TRBJ2-7 and V is TRBV9; D is perhaps TRBD2 (6 bases). The CDR3 is made up of 14 amino acids. Looked up from germline, CDR1 is SGDLS and CDR2 is YYNGEE. V was cut by 0 bases and J by 6 bases, with 13 bases left in between.

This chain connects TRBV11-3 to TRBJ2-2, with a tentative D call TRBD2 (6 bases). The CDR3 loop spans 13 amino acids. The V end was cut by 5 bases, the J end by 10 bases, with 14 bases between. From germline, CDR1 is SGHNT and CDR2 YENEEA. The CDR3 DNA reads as TGTGCCAGCAGCAAAGGGACTCGCCCGGAGCTGTTTTTT. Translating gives CASSKGTRPELFF.